What follows describes a single TCR beta chain. Its antigen is unknown. This record comes from a study of cytomegalovirus exposure and HLA in healthy donors. Study-wide points: Specific recognition of CMV antigens was confirmed in vitro for a few chains (all CMV-associated). Reports indicate that TCR beta sequences accurately predicted the HLA-A and HLA-B alleles of most subjects. V- and J-gene trimming of TCR beta was linked (in a later analysis) to a missense DCLRE1C variant.

V was cut by 4 bases and J by 3 bases, with 12 bases left in between. The CDR3 covers 14 residues. Vbeta (60) and Jbeta (13) primers were used in the PCR. Method: immunoSEQ multiplex PCR; TCRdb's copy keeps in-frame clones and lacks some. The data hold about 130,000 clones, with under 80% observed a single time. The sample consisted of PBMCs. The chain is built from TRBV23-1 and TRBJ1-1; no firm D call. TRBV23-1 is sorted into the ORF group, with uncertain function. The sequence was obtained from a woman aged 60-70 years in good health and CMV-seropositive. DNA of the CDR3: TGCGCCAGCAGTCGGCTCTGTGTGGACACTGAAGCTTTCTTT. Translation gives CASSRLCVDTEAFF.